A few counts support the clone carrying this T cell receptor beta chain. The antigen is unknown. The sample comes from a study of cytomegalovirus exposure and HLA in healthy donors. Findings and caveats of the study: Some TCR beta chains (roughly 160 of them) were listed as cytomegalovirus-associated.

Looked up from germline, CDR1 is SGHRS and CDR2 is YFSETQ. This CDR3 has 13 amino acids. Trimming at V came to 1 base and at J to 7 bases, leaving 5 bases not matched to a gene. Whereas donors were nominally healthy upon sampling, unrecorded immune exposures were probable. Primers included in the PCR were 60 Vbeta and 13 Jbeta primers. The data were produced by immunoSEQ multiplex PCR, yet TCRdb's version contains in-frame clones alone and is incomplete. This table has over 150,000 clones, 80% appearing once. Sequencing input: PBMCs. The chain couples TRBV5-1 to TRBJ2-7; TRBD1 aligns across 7 bases. The origin of this receptor is a human donor in good health. CDR3 amino acids: CASSLTGEGEQYF. Here the CDR3 DNA reads TGCGCCAGCAGCTTGACAGGGGAAGGGGAGCAGTACTTC. Supplemented by reference TRBV5-1 and TRBJ2-7, the full variable domain reads KAGVTQTPRYLIKTRGQQVTLSCSPISGHRSVSWYQQTPGQGLQFLFEYFSETQRNKGNFPGRFSGRQFSNSRSEMNVSTLELGDSALYLCASSLTGEGEQYFGPGTRLTVT.